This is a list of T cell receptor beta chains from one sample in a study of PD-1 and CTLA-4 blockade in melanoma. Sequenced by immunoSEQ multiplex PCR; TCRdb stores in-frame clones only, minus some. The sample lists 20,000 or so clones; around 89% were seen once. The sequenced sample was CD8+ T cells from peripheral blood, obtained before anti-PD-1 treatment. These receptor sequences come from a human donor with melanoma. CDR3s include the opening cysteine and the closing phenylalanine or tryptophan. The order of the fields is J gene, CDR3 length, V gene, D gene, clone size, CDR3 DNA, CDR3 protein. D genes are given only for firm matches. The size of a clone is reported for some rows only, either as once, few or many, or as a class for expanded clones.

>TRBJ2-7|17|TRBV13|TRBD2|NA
TGTGCCAGCAGCTTAAACGGACTAGCGGTTGGTATATACGAGCAGTACTTC
CASSLNGLAVGIYEQYF
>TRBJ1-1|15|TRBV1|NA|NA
TGCACCAGCAGCCAGGGTCGGGCCCTGAACACTGAAGCTTTCTTT
CTSSQGRALNTEAFF
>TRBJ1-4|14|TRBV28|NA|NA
TGTGCCAGCAGTCCACAGGGCCTAATGATGAAACTGTTTTTT
CASSPQGLMMKLFF
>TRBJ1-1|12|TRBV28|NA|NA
TGTGCCAGCAGTTTAATGAACACTGAAGCTTTCTTT
CASSLMNTEAFF
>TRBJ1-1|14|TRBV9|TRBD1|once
TGTGCCAGCACCCAGGGGGGCGGGAGCACTGAAGCTTTCTTT
CASTQGGGSTEAFF
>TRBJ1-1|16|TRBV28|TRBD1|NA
TGTGCCAGCAGTTTATTGGGACAGGGGGGCGACACTGAAGCTTTCTTT
CASSLLGQGGDTEAFF
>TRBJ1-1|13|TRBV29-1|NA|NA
TGCAGCGTAACAGGAGCCTTGAACACTGAAGCTTTCTTT
CSVTGALNTEAFF
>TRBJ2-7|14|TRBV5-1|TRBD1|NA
TGCGCCAGCAGCTTAGAACAGGGGGCCGACGAGCAGTACTTC
CASSLEQGADEQYF
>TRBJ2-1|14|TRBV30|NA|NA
TGTGCCTGGAGTGTGGGGTTTGCCTACAATGAGCAGTTCTTC
CAWSVGFAYNEQFF
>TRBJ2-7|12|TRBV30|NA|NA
TGTGCCTTCCAGCCTGGTGACTACGAGCAGTACTTC
CAFQPGDYEQYF
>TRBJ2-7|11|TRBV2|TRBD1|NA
TGTGCCAGCGGGGACAGCTACGAGCAGTACTTC
CASGDSYEQYF
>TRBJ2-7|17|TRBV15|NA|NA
TGTGCCACCAGCAGAGAAAGAGGGATGGCAGGCTCCTACGAGCAGTACTTC
CATSRERGMAGSYEQYF
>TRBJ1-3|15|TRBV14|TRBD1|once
TGTGCCAGCAGCCAAGATGATGACAGGGAGTACACCATATATTTT
CASSQDDDREYTIYF
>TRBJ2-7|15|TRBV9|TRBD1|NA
TGTGCCAGCAGCCCCTTCGGGGACAGCTCCTACGAGCAGTACTTC
CASSPFGDSSYEQYF
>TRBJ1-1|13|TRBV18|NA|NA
TGTGCCAGCTCACCGCAGGGTGGCACTGAAGCTTTCTTT
CASSPQGGTEAFF
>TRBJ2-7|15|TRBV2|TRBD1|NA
TGTGCCAGCAGTTCCCTGACAGGGAAATCCTACGAGCAGTACTTC
CASSSLTGKSYEQYF
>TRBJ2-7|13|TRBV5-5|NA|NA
TGTGCCAGCAGCTTGGACAGGGCTGACGAGCAGTACTTC
CASSLDRADEQYF
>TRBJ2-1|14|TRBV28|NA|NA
TGTGCCAGCAGTTTATCCGGGATTTACAATGAGCAGTTCTTC
CASSLSGIYNEQFF
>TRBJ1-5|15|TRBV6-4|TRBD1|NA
TGTGCCAGCAGCCCGGGACAGGTTCTCAATCAGCCCCAGCATTTT
CASSPGQVLNQPQHF
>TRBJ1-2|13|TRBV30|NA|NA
TGTGCCTGGGCCATAGGCGGCTTCGGGGGCTACACCTTC
CAWAIGGFGGYTF
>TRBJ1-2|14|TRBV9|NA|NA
TGTGCCAGCAGCAACGGGGTCCTGCCCTATGGCTACACCTTC
CASSNGVLPYGYTF
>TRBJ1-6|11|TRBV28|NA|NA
TGTGCCAGCAGCGGGGGGCACATTCTCCACTTT
CASSGGHILHF
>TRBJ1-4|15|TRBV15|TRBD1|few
TGTGCCACCAGCGAACAGGGGGCCCCCGATGAAAAACTGTTTTTT
CATSEQGAPDEKLFF
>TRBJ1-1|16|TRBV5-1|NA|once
TGCGCCAGCAGCACCTCGGCAGGGGCGGGGAACACTGAAGCTTTCTTT
CASSTSAGAGNTEAFF
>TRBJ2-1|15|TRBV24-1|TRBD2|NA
TGTGCCACCGGTCGACTAGCGGGGGGGCCGGTTGAGCAGTTCTTC
CATGRLAGGPVEQFF
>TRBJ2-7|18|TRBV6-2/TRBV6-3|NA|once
TGTGCCAGCAGTTACTCGAGAGGGACTCAGGGTTTTTCCTACGAGCAGTACTTC
CASSYSRGTQGFSYEQYF
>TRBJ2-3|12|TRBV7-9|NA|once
TGTGCCAGCCAGGCTAGCACAGATACGCAGTATTTT
CASQASTDTQYF
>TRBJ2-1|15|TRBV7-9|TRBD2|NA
TGTGCCAGCAGCTTAGCTGCTAGCGGGGGTGATGAGCAGTTCTTC
CASSLAASGGDEQFF
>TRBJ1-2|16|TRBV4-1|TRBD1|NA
TGCGCCAGCAGCCAAGAGACAGGGTTGGTGAACTATGGCTACACCTTC
CASSQETGLVNYGYTF
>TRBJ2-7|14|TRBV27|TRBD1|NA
TGTGCCAGCAGCCTGACAGGGGGCAACTACGAGCAGTACTTC
CASSLTGGNYEQYF
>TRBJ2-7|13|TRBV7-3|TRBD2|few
TGTGCCAGCAGCCAAAGCGGGGGGTACGAGCAGTACTTC
CASSQSGGYEQYF
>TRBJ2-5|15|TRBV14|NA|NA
TGTGCCAGCAGCCGCGGGACACCCGGAGGGCAGACCCAGTACTTC
CASSRGTPGGQTQYF
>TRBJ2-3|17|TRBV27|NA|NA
TGTGCCAGCAGTTACTTCCAGACAGGTGGGGCGGCAGATACGCAGTATTTT
CASSYFQTGGAADTQYF
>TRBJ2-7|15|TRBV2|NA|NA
TGTGCCGGCTCAGTCAGGGGCCTGCAAACCTACGAGCAGTACTTC
CAGSVRGLQTYEQYF
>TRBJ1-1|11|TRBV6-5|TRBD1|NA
TGTGCCAGTACTTCAGGGGGTGAAGCTTTCTTT
CASTSGGEAFF
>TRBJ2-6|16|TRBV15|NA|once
TGTGCCACCAGCAGCGATGAGGGCGGTGGGGCCAACGTCCTGACTTTC
CATSSDEGGGANVLTF
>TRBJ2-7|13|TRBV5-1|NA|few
TGCGCCAGCAGGGCCGGGATGCTCTACGAGCAGTACTTC
CASRAGMLYEQYF
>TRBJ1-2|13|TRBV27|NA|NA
TGTGCCAGCAGTCCCAACCAGGTTGGTGGCTACACCTTC
CASSPNQVGGYTF